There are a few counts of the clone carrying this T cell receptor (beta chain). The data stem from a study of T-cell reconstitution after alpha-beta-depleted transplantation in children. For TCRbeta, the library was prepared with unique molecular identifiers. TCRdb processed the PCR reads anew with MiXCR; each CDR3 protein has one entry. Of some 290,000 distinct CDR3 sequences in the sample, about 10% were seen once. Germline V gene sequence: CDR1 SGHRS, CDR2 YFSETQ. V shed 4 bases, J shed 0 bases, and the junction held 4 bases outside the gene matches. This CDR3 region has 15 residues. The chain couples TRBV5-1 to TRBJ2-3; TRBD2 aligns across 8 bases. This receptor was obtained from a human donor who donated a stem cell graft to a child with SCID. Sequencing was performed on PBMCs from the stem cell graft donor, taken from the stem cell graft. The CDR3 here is CASSLSGVSTDTQYF. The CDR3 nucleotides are TGCGCCAGCAGCCTTAGCGGGGTGAGCACAGATACGCAGTATTTT.